This T cell receptor (beta chain) was captured by sequencing in a study of OX40 agonist ivuxolimab in advanced cancers. Study-level information: Ivuxolimab, an antibody that agonizes OX40 (CD134), was administered to the patients. Patients in dose escalation had liver, melanoma, kidney or head and neck cancers.

Study-level results: Expanded clones were, on average, more numerous in CD8+ T cells than in CD4+. Low levels of normalized T-cell clonal expansion also appeared in some nonresponders.

Comments on this clone: Antigen unknown.

V dropped 0 bases and J dropped 7 bases, with 12 bases sitting between them. The CDR3 has 14 amino acids. CDR1 and CDR2 from the germline V gene are LGHNA and YSLEER. Repertoires were generated with immunoSEQ multiplex PCR, while TCRdb's copy carries only in-frame clones and drops some. Of about 73,000 clones listed, about nine tenths are singletons. The source material was CD4+ or CD8+ T cells sorted from blood, sampled in a trial of the OX40 agonist ivuxolimab. The chain employs TRBV4-3 and TRBJ1-1; no reliable D call. This receptor was obtained from an adult with an advanced solid tumor such as melanoma, head and neck, liver or kidney cancer. Here the CDR3 reads CASSQDLEHIEAFF. The CDR3 bases are TGCGCCAGCAGCCAAGATCTTGAGCACATTGAAGCTTTCTTT.